A selection of T cell receptor beta chains follows, all from one sample in a study of blood T cell repertoires in COVID-19. TCRdb's table, derived via immunoSEQ multiplex PCR, lists solely in-frame clones and lacks some. In the table there are about 83,000 clones, around 83% of which are singletons. Sample: peripheral blood. Receptors originate from an elderly woman in a cohort sampled during active or convalescent COVID-19. Both conserved end residues are part of each CDR3. The D gene is left open where the match is weak. Clone size appears in some rows only: once, few, many, or a class for an expanded clone.

-	TRBV7-9	-	15	TRBJ1-1	CASSLEGTQNTEAFF	TGTGCCAGCAGCTTAGAGGGGACACAGAACACTGAAGCTTTCTTT
TRBD1	TRBV5-1	-	18	TRBJ2-6	CASSFNDRGTSGANVLTF	TGCGCCAGCAGCTTCAATGACAGGGGCACCTCTGGGGCCAACGTCCTGACTTTC
-	TRBV2	-	11	TRBJ2-5	CASTGGETQYF	TGTGCCAGCACAGGAGGGGAGACCCAGTACTTC
-	TRBV28	few	13	TRBJ1-6	CASSLLIDSPLHF	TGTGCCAGCAGTTTACTAATAGATTCACCCCTCCACTTT
TRBD2	TRBV19	-	17	TRBJ2-1	CASRKRAGTSSYNEQFF	TGTGCCAGTAGGAAGCGAGCGGGGACTAGCTCCTACAATGAGCAGTTCTTC
-	TRBV7-9	few	15	TRBJ2-2	CASSPSRGWSGELFF	TGTGCCAGCAGCCCTTCGCGGGGCTGGTCCGGGGAGCTGTTTTTT
-	TRBV5-1	-	17	TRBJ1-4	CASSLNGPLAVNEKLFF	TGCGCCAGCAGCTTGAATGGACCTCTAGCCGTTAATGAAAAACTGTTTTTT
-	TRBV4-2	-	13	TRBJ1-1	CASSGRGNTEAFF	TGTGCCAGCAGCGGGCGGGGGAACACTGAAGCTTTCTTT
TRBD2	TRBV18	-	15	TRBJ2-1	CASSLAGGPFDEQFF	TGTGCCAGCTCCCTAGCGGGAGGGCCCTTCGATGAGCAGTTCTTC
TRBD2	TRBV6-5	once	13	TRBJ2-1	CASSASGYNEQFF	TGTGCCAGCAGCGCTAGCGGCTACAATGAGCAGTTCTTC
TRBD1	TRBV27	-	15	TRBJ1-5	CASSPGTGGNQPQHF	TGTGCCAGCAGTCCCGGGACAGGGGGGAATCAGCCCCAGCATTTT
-	TRBV5-4	-	12	TRBJ1-3	CATATAGNTIYF	TGTGCCACCGCGACAGCTGGAAACACCATATATTTT
TRBD1	TRBV5-1	-	14	TRBJ2-3	CASSQDRGTDTQYF	TGCGCCAGCAGCCAGGACAGGGGGACAGATACGCAGTATTTT
TRBD2	TRBV5-1	-	16	TRBJ2-1	CASSLTGGSSYNEQFF	TGCGCCAGCAGCTTGACGGGAGGGAGCTCCTACAATGAGCAGTTCTTC
-	TRBV4-1	-	15	TRBJ1-3	CASSQVGGTGNTIYF	TGCGCCAGCAGCCAAGTAGGGGGAACTGGAAACACCATATATTTT
-	TRBV12-3/TRBV12-4	-	13	TRBJ2-2	CASSFPGTGELFF	TGTGCCAGCAGTTTCCCAGGAACCGGGGAGCTGTTTTTT
-	TRBV10-3	-	13	TRBJ1-1	CAISPGMNTEAFF	TGTGCCATATCACCCGGTATGAACACTGAAGCTTTCTTT
-	TRBV20-1	-	15	TRBJ1-1	CSASTGARSGTEAFF	TGCAGTGCTAGTACTGGGGCTCGGTCGGGCACTGAAGCTTTCTTT
-	TRBV29-1	-	12	TRBJ1-2	CSVGGSNYGYTF	TGCAGCGTCGGGGGTTCTAACTATGGCTACACCTTC
-	TRBV7-3	-	15	TRBJ1-1	CASSLWGSGNTEAFF	TGTGCCAGCAGCTTATGGGGCTCGGGGAACACTGAAGCTTTCTTT
TRBD1	TRBV28	-	17	TRBJ1-2	CASSLGTGIGLSYGYTF	TGTGCCAGCAGCCTCGGGACAGGGATTGGGCTTAGCTATGGCTACACCTTC
TRBD2	TRBV15	-	16	TRBJ2-1	CATSRAASGRMSEQFF	TGTGCCACCAGCAGAGCCGCTAGCGGGAGGATGAGTGAGCAGTTCTTC
-	TRBV14	-	16	TRBJ1-1	CASSPFIELVNTEAFF	TGTGCCAGCAGCCCATTCATCGAGCTGGTGAACACTGAAGCTTTCTTT
-	TRBV5-6	-	13	TRBJ1-2	CASSPPEGYGYTF	TGTGCCAGCAGCCCCCCTGAGGGCTATGGCTACACCTTC
-	TRBV9	-	14	TRBJ2-1	CASSARLLRDEQFF	TGTGCCAGCAGCGCCCGGCTTCTGCGGGATGAGCAGTTCTTC
TRBD2	TRBV9	-	16	TRBJ2-1	CASSVAAGVGYNEQFF	TGTGCCAGCAGCGTAGCAGCGGGAGTGGGCTACAATGAGCAGTTCTTC
TRBD1	TRBV5-1	once	15	TRBJ2-1	CASSLGRQGLNEQFF	TGCGCCAGCAGCTTGGGGCGACAGGGATTGAATGAGCAGTTCTTC
-	TRBV5-5	-	13	TRBJ1-2	CASSLIGRSGYTF	TGTGCCAGCAGCTTAATAGGGAGAAGTGGCTACACCTTC
-	TRBV5-6	-	11	TRBJ2-3	CASSQTDTQYF	TGTGCCAGCAGCCAAACAGATACGCAGTATTTT
-	TRBV6-5	-	14	TRBJ1-2	CASTDLGFNYGYTF	TGTGCCAGCACCGATCTCGGGTTTAACTATGGCTACACCTTC
-	TRBV24-1	once	13	TRBJ1-2	CATSEQPNYGYTF	TGTGCCACCAGTGAACAGCCGAACTATGGCTACACCTTC